This T cell receptor (beta chain) was sequenced during a study of shared clonotypes between healthy human individuals. This table comes from immunoSEQ multiplex PCR, and its TCRdb copy is limited to in-frame clones, with some not included. The table records about 2.5 million clones, 92% of them present only once. Germline CDR1 reads SGHAT; CDR2 reads FQDESV (reference sequence). V lost 1 base, J lost 2 bases, and 6 bases stayed unmatched. This CDR3 has 16 residues. The sequenced sample consisted of naive CD4+ T cells from PBMCs. The subset: CD45RA+ positively selected. The rearrangement joins TRBV11-1 to TRBJ2-3; the match to TRBD2 covers 7 bases. This clonotype was obtained from a man between 18 and 29 years old in good health. Some clones in this sample may be carry-over from other donors' samples. CDR3 DNA: TGTGCCAGCAGCTTAGGGTGGAGGGACTACACAGATACGCAGTATTTT. It encodes CASSLGWRDYTDTQYF.